This T cell receptor beta chain was identified during a study of PD-L1 blockade in urothelial cancer. About the research overall: The analyses of blood took place 3 weeks (second dose) and 6 weeks after treatment start.

Synthetic spike-ins, TCR analog templates, were added into each PCR. Here immunoSEQ multiplex PCR was the method, and the copy in TCRdb shows in-frame clones only, minus some. This table holds around 100,000 clones, roughly 84% found once. The CDR3 extends over 17 amino acids. The ends were cut back, 5 bases at V and 0 bases at J, with 17 bases in the middle. Germline loops: CDR1 SGHVS, CDR2 FNYEAQ. This clone was seen once. Indicated time point: pretreatment peripheral blood. The sample was PBMCs, taken around atezolizumab (anti-PD-L1) treatment. The TCR sequence derives from a man in his fifties or sixties with urothelial cancer. The chain employs TRBV7-6 and TRBJ1-3; D gene unclear. For the CDR3, the DNA is TGTGCCAGCAGCCCAGCGGCCGGTCCAAGCTCTGGAAACACCATATATTTT. Its protein product is CASSPAAGPSSGNTIYF.